A single sample is the source of the 16 T cell receptor beta chains below, sequenced in a study of CD8+ T cells in alopecia areata. Using CD4, CD8alpha, NKG2D, NKG2ACE and other markers, pooled cutaneous lymph node cells were sorted. Sequencing used cDNA as its template, made by extracting RNA and reverse transcribing it. Using immunoSEQ multiplex PCR, the repertoire was profiled, and TCRdb retains in-frame clones only, with some absent. The specimen gives approximately 280,000 clones without singletons; the ten biggest hold around 1.2%. The sequenced sample was CD4+ T cells sorted from a lymph node. The receptor set was obtained from a C3H/HeJ mouse with alopecia areata. This mouse strain has H2-k as its MHC haplotype.

About this clone: The genes are named according to mouse. The read terminates 4 residues ahead of where the CDR3 ends, so the germline J gene completes it. The identical CDR3 is also encoded by other nucleotide sequences in the sample. This chain connects TRBV13-3 to TRBJ2-7; 9 bases map to TRBD2. Germline assignment: CDR1 NNHDY and CDR2 SYVADS. CDR3 length: 15 amino acids. Trimming at V came to 2 bases and at J to 0 bases, leaving 3 bases not matched to a gene. The DNA read from the CDR3 is TGTGCCAGCAGTGAAGACTGGGGGAGCTCCTAT. It specifies CASSEDWGSSY. The whole CDR3 protein is CASSEDWGSSYEQYF.

This clone was observed a handful of times. Mouse germline and gene names are used. Read data end 4 residues before the CDR3 end; the end is taken from the germline J gene. The chain joins TRBV13-1 to TRBJ2-7; 12 positions agree with TRBD2. CDR1 is NSHNY and CDR2 is SYGAGN in the germline V gene. This CDR3 is built from 12 residues. The chain's CDR3 is CAIRDWGDEQYF. Incomplete CDR3 DNA: TGTGCCATCCGGGACTGGGGGGAT.

Points on this clone: Gene names refer to mouse genes. The read terminates 4 residues ahead of where the CDR3 ends, so the germline J gene completes it. The chain is built from TRBV19 and TRBJ2-7; 11 bases line up with TRBD2. CDR1 and CDR2 (germline): FNHDT, SITEND (reference sequence). This CDR3 has 14 amino acids. This CDR3 reads CASSIEDWGDEQYF. Incomplete CDR3 DNA: TGTGCCAGCAGTATAGAGGACTGGGGGGAT.

As concerns this clone: Mouse names are used for the genes. From the germline J gene comes the end of the CDR3, since the read stops 4 residues before it. Other DNA sequences in the same sample also yield this CDR3. The J gene is TRBJ2-3, the V gene TRBV13-1; TRBD1 is a possible D gene (5 bases). CDR1 is NSHNY, CDR2 SYGAGN, per germline. This CDR3 contains 15 residues. The V and J ends lost 1 base and 1 base respectively, with 10 bases between them. CDR3 sequence reads: CASSDQGMGAETLYF. The sequenced part of the CDR3 DNA is TGTGCCAGCAGTGATCAGGGAATGGGTGCAGAA.

With respect to this clone: Mouse gene names apply. The read stops 4 residues short of the end of the CDR3; the missing end is completed from the germline J gene. At the DNA level, this CDR3 is encoded by other sequences in the same sample as well. V gene TRBV13-1 combines with J gene TRBJ2-1; D gene uncertain. The CDR3 is 14 amino acids. The V gene's germline CDR1 is NSHNY and CDR2 SYGAGN. V was trimmed by 2 bases and J by 0 bases, leaving 6 bases between them. The CDR3 reads CASSEDNNYAEQFF. The DNA read from the CDR3 is TGTGCCAGCAGTGAAGACAATAACTATGCT.

This clone has just a few counts. Gene names are the mouse ones. The read halts 4 residues ahead of the CDR3 end, with the missing end drawn from the germline J gene. This sequence joins TRBV19 and TRBJ2-3; a weak D match, TRBD1 (5 bases). Germline V gene lookup returns CDR1 FNHDT and CDR2 SITEND (reference sequence). V gave up 6 bases and J gave up 0 bases, with 11 bases separating them. CDR3 size: 14 residues. CDR3 region: CASTRQTSAETLYF. The DNA read from the CDR3 is TGTGCCAGCACCAGACAGACTAGTGCAGAA.

There are a few counts of this clone. Gene names follow the mouse nomenclature. The read gets to within 4 residues of the CDR3 end, and the germline J gene fills in the rest. The chain combines TRBV13-3 with TRBJ2-3, with 8 bases lining up with TRBD1. Germline V gives CDR1 NNHDY, CDR2 SYVADS. The J segment lost 2 bases and the V segment lost 3 bases, leaving 5 bases of the junction unmatched. There are 15 residues in the CDR3. The chain's CDR3 is CASSGRGRNAETLYF. CDR3 bases read: TGTGCCAGCAGTGGCAGGGGGCGGAATGCAGAA.

Turning to this clone: Gene names denote mouse genes. The CDR3 extends 4 residues past the end of the read, so its final part is completed from the germline J gene. The chain links TRBV31 to TRBJ2-4, with D possibly matching TRBD1 (5 bases). The CDR3 consists of 15 residues. Germline loops: CDR1 GKSSPN, CDR2 SITVG. Trimming removed 1 base from V and 0 bases from J, with 11 bases in between. The CDR3 DNA, read in part, is TGTGCCTGGAGTCCCGCCAGGGAAAGTCAAAAC. It is translated as CAWSPARESQN. In full, the CDR3 reads CAWSPARESQNTLYF.

For this clone: Gene names are mouse gene names. From the germline J gene comes the end of the CDR3, since the read stops 4 residues before it. The chain recombines TRBV13-1 with TRBJ2-1, with 7 positions matching TRBD2. The length of the CDR3 is 16 residues. V lost 3 bases and J lost 5; bases outside the gene matches: 11. Germline CDR1 is NSHNY and CDR2 is SYGAGN. The sequenced CDR3 bases are TGTGCCAGCAGTGTGGCTGGGGGAGGGAGAAATGCT. Translating it yields CASSVAGGGRNA. The complete CDR3 sequence is CASSVAGGGRNAEQFF.

This clone was detected only a few times. Germline and genes here are mouse. The read stops 4 residues short of the end of the CDR3; the missing end is completed from the germline J gene. This chain joins TRBV31 and TRBJ2-7; perhaps TRBD1 as D (6 bases). The CDR3 runs 14 residues. Trimming pared 0 bases from V and 0 bases from J, leaving 9 bases between. Looked up from germline, CDR1 is GKSSPN and CDR2 is SITVG. The part of the CDR3 DNA that was read is TGTGCCTGGAGTCTCCAGGGGAGCTCCTAT. Encoded protein: CAWSLQGSSY. The full CDR3 is CAWSLQGSSYEQYF.

In this sample, this clone turned up a few times. Genes and germline come from the mouse. The CDR3 end lies 4 residues beyond the end of the read and is filled in from the germline J gene. This sample also contains other DNA sequences that code for the same CDR3. The chain uses TRBV1 and TRBJ1-2; 8 bases match TRBD1. The CDR3 covers 15 residues. From germline, CDR1 is NSQYPW and CDR2 LRSPGD (reference sequence). Partial CDR3 DNA: TGCACCTGCAGTGCAGATCAGGGGGCGCGATCC. This translates into CTCSADQGARS. The full CDR3 reads CTCSADQGARSDYTF.

This clone came up many times. Gene names are mouse gene names. The read terminates 4 residues ahead of where the CDR3 ends, so the germline J gene completes it. The chain combines TRBV17 with TRBJ1-1, with D possibly being TRBD1 (6 bases). Germline CDR1 is MNHDT and CDR2 is YYDKIL. This CDR3 is 13 amino acids long. Trimming took off 6 bases at V and 2 bases at J, with 10 bases between the two ends. CDR3: CASSPDSNTEVFF. The covered CDR3 bases are TGTGCTAGCAGCCCGGACAGCAACACA.

Comments on this clone: The gene symbols are mouse symbols. Different DNA sequences within this sample yield the same CDR3. Incomplete CDR3 DNA: TGTGCCTGGAGTCTAGGTGCTAGTCAAAAC. It yields the protein CAWSLGASQN. The entire CDR3 protein reads CAWSLGASQNTLYF. The rearrangement uses TRBV31 and TRBJ2-4, with no clear D. The missing CDR3 end, 4 residues past where the read stops, is filled in from the germline J gene. The V and J ends lost 0 bases and 0 bases respectively, with 7 bases between them. The germline V gene has CDR1 GKSSPN and CDR2 SITVG. This CDR3 is 14 amino acids long.

This clone occurred a few times. The genes are named according to mouse. Sequencing ends 3 residues short of the CDR3 end; the germline J gene provides the rest. This chain uses TRBV5 with TRBJ1-6; the D is unclear. TRBJ1-6 is reported as an ORF; its role is uncertain. This CDR3 has 15 residues. Germline V CDR1 and CDR2: LGHNA, YNLKQL (reference sequence). V was shortened by 0 bases and J by 3 bases, with 6 bases between the two germline ends. The CDR3: CASSQEYIYNSPLYF. The CDR3 DNA, read in part, is TGTGCCAGCAGCCAAGAGTACATCTATAATTCGCCC.

Comment on this clone: Genes and germline come from the mouse. The CDR3 end falls 4 residues outside the read, so it is completed with the germline J gene. V usage is TRBV19 and J usage is TRBJ1-2; TRBD1 aligns across 8 bases. The CDR3 totals 13 residues. Trimming took 4 bases from V and 4 from J; bases not matched to a gene: 3. CDR1 is FNHDT and CDR2 is SITEND in the germline V gene (reference sequence). CDR3 bases read: TGTGCCAGCAGTTACAGGGGGTTCTCC. Translated, it gives CASSYRGFS. The complete CDR3 sequence is CASSYRGFSDYTF.

With respect to this clone: These gene names are mouse names. The sequence runs out 4 residues before the end of the CDR3; the remainder is reconstructed from the germline J gene. The V and J genes are TRBV13-3 and TRBJ2-3; 7 bases align to TRBD2. V lost 4 bases, J lost 1 base, and 3 bases stayed unmatched. The germline V gene encodes CDR1 NNHDY and CDR2 SYVADS. The CDR3 is 14 amino acids. CDR3 DNA, as far as it was read: TGTGCCAGCAGTCCTCTGGGGGGTGCAGAA. Amino acid sequence: CASSPLGGAE. The entire CDR3 is CASSPLGGAETLYF.